This T cell receptor beta chain was documented in a study of shared clonotypes between healthy human individuals. Findings of the study overall: Clonotypes shared by all four sorted-subset donors had higher generation probabilities than non-shared clonotypes.

A few counts support this clone. Its antigen remains unknown. Once extracted for a subset, genomic DNA was divided evenly among several immunoSEQ plates. The method was immunoSEQ multiplex PCR; TCRdb's version includes in-frame clones alone and lacks a portion of them. The sample yields 2 million to 3 million clones, over 85% seen once. The sequence derives from a man younger than 35 in good health. Some clones in this sample may be carry-over from other donors' samples. The sequencing sample was made of naive CD4+ T cells from PBMCs. Indicated subset: CD45RA+ positively selected.

CDR3 amino acids: CASSQVRLGLGNQPQHF. The CDR3 nucleotides are TGCGCCAGCAGCCAAGTCCGGCTCGGTTTGGGGAATCAGCCCCAGCATTTT. The chain couples TRBV4-1 to TRBJ1-5; D gene unclear. Trimming left V 1 base short and J 4 bases short, with 17 bases between. The V gene's germline CDR1 is MGHRA and CDR2 YSYEKL. CDR3 length: 17 residues.